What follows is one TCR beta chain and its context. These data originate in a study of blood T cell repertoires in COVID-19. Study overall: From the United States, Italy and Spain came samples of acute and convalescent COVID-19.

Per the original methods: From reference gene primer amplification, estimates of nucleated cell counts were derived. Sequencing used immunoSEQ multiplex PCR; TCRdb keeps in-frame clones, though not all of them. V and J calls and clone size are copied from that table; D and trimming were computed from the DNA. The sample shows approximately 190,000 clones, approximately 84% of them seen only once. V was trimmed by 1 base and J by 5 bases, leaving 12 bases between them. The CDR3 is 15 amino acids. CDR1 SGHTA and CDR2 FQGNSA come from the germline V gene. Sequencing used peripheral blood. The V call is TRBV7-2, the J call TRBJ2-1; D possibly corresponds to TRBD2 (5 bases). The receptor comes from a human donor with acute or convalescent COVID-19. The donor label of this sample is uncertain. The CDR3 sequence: CASSLELLANNEQFF. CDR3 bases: TGTGCCAGCAGCTTAGAGTTGCTAGCCAACAATGAGCAGTTCTTC.